The clone carrying this T cell receptor beta chain was seen repeatedly, ten times or more. Diagnoses were established using clinical symptoms, serum thyroxine and TRAb, thyroid ultrasound and orbital computed tomography. This record belongs to a study of T cells in Graves' hyperthyroidism and ophthalmopathy. Losses at the gene ends were 6 bases for V and 6 bases for J; bases not matched to a gene: 7. The germline V gene has CDR1 MNHNS and CDR2 SASEGT. CDR3 length: 13 amino acids. RNA transcripts served as the template for amplifying TCR beta CDR3 regions. An initial round of RT-PCR targeting the TCR CDR3 relied on the HTBI primer set. TCRdb re-called the multiplex PCR reads through MiXCR, storing one row per CDR3 protein. This table holds 500,000 to 650,000 distinct CDR3 sequences, roughly 17% found once.

This chain connects TRBV6-1 to TRBJ1-1; 7 nucleotides align to TRBD1. The sequenced material came from blood. The sequence was obtained from a woman aged 18-35 years with Graves' ophthalmopathy. The CDR3 here is CASRGTGVPEAFF. CDR3 nucleotides: TGTGCCAGCAGAGGAACAGGGGTCCCTGAAGCTTTCTTT.